The rows below give T cell receptor beta chains drawn from one sample of a study of prognosis after radiotherapy for stage I lung cancer. Each CDR3 protein gets one entry after TCRdb re-called the multiplex PCR reads with MiXCR. The sample contains 24,000 or so distinct CDR3 sequences, roughly 40% of which appear only once. The material sequenced was PBMCs, taken before or after stereotactic body radiation therapy (not recorded which). The receptors come from a donor aged 50 or older with non-small cell lung cancer. Both conserved end residues are part of each CDR3. A D gene is named only where the DNA matches it firmly. For some rows the clone size is stated as once, few or many, or as a class when expanded; others skip it.

J: TRBJ1-2; V: TRBV28; D: -; size: medium-sized; DNA: TGTGCCAGCAGTCTGGGAATGGGCTATGGCTACACCTTC; CDR3: CASSLGMGYGYTF
J: TRBJ1-5; V: TRBV6-1; D: -; size: many; DNA: TGTGCCAGCAGTGCAGGGCCCATCCCTTTTAATAGCAATCAGCCCCAGCATTTT; CDR3: CASSAGPIPFNSNQPQHF
J: TRBJ2-7; V: TRBV6-2/TRBV6-3; D: -; size: medium-sized; DNA: TGTGCCAGCAGTGAATTGGGTCACACCTACGAGCAGTACTTC; CDR3: CASSELGHTYEQYF
J: TRBJ1-1; V: TRBV28; D: -; size: -; DNA: TGTGCCAGCAGTTTAGAGGTGGCGCGGACTGAATCTTTCTTT; CDR3: CASSLEVARTESFF
J: TRBJ2-7; V: TRBV11-1; D: -; size: -; DNA: TGTGCCAGCAGCCCCCAGGCCGGGGGGCAAATCTACGAGCAGTACTTC; CDR3: CASSPQAGGQIYEQYF
J: TRBJ2-2; V: TRBV20-1; D: -; size: once; DNA: TGCAGTGCAAGGGGAGACGCCGGGGAGCTGTTTTTT; CDR3: CSARGDAGELFF
J: TRBJ2-4; V: TRBV28; D: TRBD1; size: many; DNA: TGTGCCAGCAGTTTAGAGGGGCTGGGGACAGGGGAAACCAAAAACATTCAGTACTTC; CDR3: CASSLEGLGTGETKNIQYF
J: TRBJ1-4; V: TRBV5-1; D: -; size: many; DNA: TGCGCCAGCAGCTTGGGTCAGCTGCTGGGTAATGAAAAACTGTTTTTT; CDR3: CASSLGQLLGNEKLFF
J: TRBJ1-5; V: TRBV19; D: TRBD1; size: few; DNA: TGTGCCAGTAGTACGGACAGGGGCCGAGGTCCAAATCAGCCCCAGCATTTT; CDR3: CASSTDRGRGPNQPQHF
J: TRBJ2-1; V: TRBV7-6; D: -; size: -; DNA: TGCGCCAGCAGCTCCTGGTTTGGCACTGCCAATGAGCAGTTCTTC; CDR3: CASSSWFGTANEQFF
J: TRBJ2-3; V: TRBV7-2; D: TRBD2; size: few; DNA: TGTGCCAGCAGTTCTAGCGGAGCCACAGATACGCAGTATTTT; CDR3: CASSSSGATDTQYF
J: TRBJ1-1; V: TRBV7-2; D: -; size: many; DNA: TGTGCCAGCAGCTTCATCGGACAGAGTATTGAAGCTTTCTTT; CDR3: CASSFIGQSIEAFF